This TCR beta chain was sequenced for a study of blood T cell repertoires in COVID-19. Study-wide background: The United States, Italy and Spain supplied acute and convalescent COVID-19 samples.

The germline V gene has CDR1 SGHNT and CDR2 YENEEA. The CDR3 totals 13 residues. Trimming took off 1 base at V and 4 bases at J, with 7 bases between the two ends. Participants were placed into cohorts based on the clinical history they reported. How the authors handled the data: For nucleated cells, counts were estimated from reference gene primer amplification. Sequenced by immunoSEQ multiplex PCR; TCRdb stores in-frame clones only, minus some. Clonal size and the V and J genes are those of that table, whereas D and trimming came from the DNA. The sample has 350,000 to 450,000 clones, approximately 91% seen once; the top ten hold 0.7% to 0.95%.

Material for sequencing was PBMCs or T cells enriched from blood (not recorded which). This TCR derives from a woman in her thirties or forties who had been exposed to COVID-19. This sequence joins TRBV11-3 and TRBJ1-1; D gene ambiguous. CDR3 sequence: CASSLGRSTEAFF. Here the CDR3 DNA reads TGTGCCAGCAGCTTAGGGAGATCCACTGAAGCTTTCTTT.